These 17 T cell receptor beta chains came from one sample sequenced in a study of long-term antiretroviral therapy in people with HIV. Researchers ran immunoSEQ v3.0 at survey level. Sequencing was performed with immunoSEQ multiplex PCR; in TCRdb, only in-frame clones are kept and a portion is missing. The sample lists about 20,000 clones, over 80% occurring once. The material was unsorted PBMCs, obtained 1.2 years after starting antiretroviral therapy. The source is a woman between 40 and 50 years old with HIV.

The chain has TRBV6-4 and TRBJ1-4; D is uncertain. The CDR3 is made up of 13 amino acids. V lost 7 bases and J 1 base, leaving 7 bases between the germline ends. Germline CDR1 MRHNA, CDR2 SNTAGT. The CDR3 spells CASTAGTNEKLFF. CDR3 sequence (DNA): TGTGCCAGCACCGCCGGAACTAATGAAAAACTGTTTTTT.

The J gene is TRBJ2-3, the V gene TRBV28, with D uncertain. Germline lookup yields CDR1 MDHEN and CDR2 SYDVKM. The CDR3 has 15 amino acids. With 7 bases removed from V and 0 bases from J, the gap between germline ends came to 14 bases. CDR3 loop: CASTQVATSTDTQYF. The CDR3 DNA reads TGTGCCAGCACCCAAGTCGCTACTAGCACAGATACGCAGTATTTT. Full variable domain (missing parts from reference TRBV28 and TRBJ2-3): DVKVTQSSRYLVKRTGEKVFLECVQDMDHENMFWYRQDPGLGLRLIYFSYDVKMKEKGDIPEGYSVSREKKERFSLILESASTNQTSMYLCASTQVATSTDTQYFGPGTRLTVL.

This clone came up a few times. The genes are TRBV7-9 and TRBJ1-2; D gene unclear. CDR3 size: 16 residues. V lost 0 bases, J lost 2 bases, and 13 bases lay in between. Germline CDR1 is SEHNR and CDR2 is FQNEAQ (reference sequence). The CDR3 reads CASSLAWEEENYGYTF. CDR3 nucleotides: TGTGCCAGCAGCTTAGCATGGGAGGAAGAGAACTATGGCTACACCTTC.

V gene TRBV5-1 combines with J gene TRBJ2-2; D not certain. Per germline, CDR1 SGHRS and CDR2 YFSETQ. V was cut by 2 bases and J by 1 base, with 3 bases left in between. The CDR3 extends over 13 amino acids. CDR3 coding DNA: TGCGCCAGCAGCTTACAGAACACCGGGGAGCTGTTTTTT. This encodes CASSLQNTGELFF.

The chain has TRBV6-5 and TRBJ2-7; 7 bases agree with TRBD2. CDR3 length equals 15 residues. Germline V gene data show CDR1 as MNHEY and CDR2 as SVGAGI. V lost 0 bases to trimming and J lost 0 bases; unmatched junction nucleotides: 2. CDR3 sequence reads: CASSYSPGGSYEQYF. The DNA of the CDR3 is TGTGCCAGCAGTTACTCGCCGGGAGGCTCCTACGAGCAGTACTTC.

The chain has TRBV4-1 and TRBJ2-2, with 10 bases matching TRBD2. The V gene end was trimmed by 0 bases and the J gene end by 7 bases; junction bases not matched to a gene: 8. This CDR3 has 17 amino acids. Germline V CDR1 and CDR2: MGHRA, YSYEKL. CDR3 coding DNA: TGCGCCAGCAGCCAAGACGCCCTAGCGGGAGTACACGGGGAGCTGTTTTTT. Residues: CASSQDALAGVHGELFF.

The chain links TRBV11-2 to TRBJ1-1; D uncertain. CDR3 length: 13 residues. Trimming left V 3 bases short and J 3 bases short, with 8 bases between. CDR1 is SGHAT and CDR2 is FQNNGV in the germline V gene. CDR3 region: CASSLVRDTEAFF. The CDR3 DNA reads as TGTGCCAGCAGCTTGGTGAGAGACACTGAAGCTTTCTTT. Supplemented by reference TRBV11-2 and TRBJ1-1, the full variable domain reads EAGVAQSPRYKIIEKRQSVAFWCNPISGHATLYWYQQILGQGPKLLIQFQNNGVVDDSQLPKDRFSAERLKGVDSTLKIQPAKLEDSAVYLCASSLVRDTEAFFGQGTRLTVV.

This rearrangement joins TRBV18 to TRBJ2-7; D is perhaps TRBD1 or TRBD2 (6 bases each). This CDR3 is 15 amino acids long. Germline assignment: CDR1 KGHSH and CDR2 LQKENI. The V and J ends lost 6 bases and 2 bases respectively, with 17 bases between them. In nucleotides, the CDR3 is TGTGCCAGCTCTCCAGTTCTCGGGGGCACCTACGAGCAGTACTTC. This sequence encodes CASSPVLGGTYEQYF.

The chain carries TRBV10-3 and TRBJ2-7; TRBD2 might be the D (7 bases). The germline CDR1 and CDR2 sequences are ENHRY and SYGVKD. The CDR3 has 14 residues. With 4 bases removed from V and 5 bases from J, the gap between germline ends came to 15 bases. This CDR3 reads CAISGLGGVDEQYF. As DNA, the CDR3 is TGTGCCATCAGTGGACTAGGGGGGGTCGACGAGCAGTACTTC.

In regard to this clone: A junction boundary mismatches the germline segment, possibly from a read error. The chain recombines TRBV27 with TRBJ2-3; D ambiguous. The CDR3 sequence is 16 residues long. Germline V gene sequence: CDR1 MNHEY, CDR2 SMNVEV (reference sequence). The CDR3 here is CVSSSSPFSSTDTQYF. Here the CDR3 DNA reads TGTGTCAGCAGTTCTTCTCCGTTTTCTAGCACAGATACGCAGTATTTT.

Regarding this clone: This same CDR3 is encoded by further DNA sequences in the sample. The CDR3, as DNA: TGTGCCAGCAGCCAAGATTTACTTGCAGCTAACTATGGCTACACCTTC. Protein: CASSQDLLAANYGYTF. The chain employs TRBV14 and TRBJ1-2; no firm D call. Trimming cost V 0 bases and J 0 bases, with 11 bases left between them. CDR1 and CDR2 (germline): SGHDN, FVKESK. CDR3 length equals 16 residues.

The V and J genes are TRBV5-1 and TRBJ1-1, with no clear D. The V end was cut by 1 base, the J end by 4 bases, with 8 bases between. The CDR3 is 13 residues long. Germline V CDR1 and CDR2: SGHRS, YFSETQ. The CDR3 protein is CASSLTLGTEAFF. The CDR3 coding sequence is TGCGCCAGCAGCTTGACGTTGGGCACTGAAGCTTTCTTT.

The chain uses TRBV9 and TRBJ2-7, with 9 bases matching TRBD1. The CDR3 is 14 residues long. CDR1 is SGDLS, CDR2 YYNGEE, per germline. V lost 4 bases to trimming and J lost 3 bases; unmatched junction nucleotides: 5. The CDR3 sequence: CASSMGQGNYEQYF. The CDR3 DNA reads TGTGCCAGCAGCATGGGACAGGGAAACTACGAGCAGTACTTC.

The chain is built from TRBV5-8 and TRBJ2-5; D is uncertain. This CDR3 region has 13 residues. V lost 2 bases and J lost 2, with 7 bases in between. Per the germline V gene, CDR1 is SGHTS and CDR2 is YDEGEE. CDR3 in DNA: TGTGCCAGCAGCTTTGTGGCGCAAGAGACCCAGTACTTC. This codes for CASSFVAQETQYF.

This sequence joins TRBV4-1 and TRBJ1-4; weak D call: TRBD1 (5 bases). The length of the CDR3 is 13 residues. Between the trimmed V and J ends, which lost 5 bases and 4 bases, there was a span of 8 bases. The germline V gene has CDR1 MGHRA and CDR2 YSYEKL. CDR3 coding DNA: TGCGCCAGCAGCGGGACCCTTAATGAAAAACTGTTTTTT. This encodes CASSGTLNEKLFF.

The sample holds one count of this clone. The V and J genes are TRBV6-5 and TRBJ2-7; TRBD2 aligns across 7 bases. The trim removed 9 bases at V and 4 bases at J, leaving 9 bases unmatched. The CDR3 loop spans 13 amino acids. The germline V gene encodes CDR1 MNHEY and CDR2 SVGAGI. The CDR3 sequence is CASRGLVLYEQYF. The CDR3 nucleotides read TGTGCCAGTAGAGGACTAGTTTTGTACGAGCAGTACTTC.

The chain employs TRBV6-5 and TRBJ1-4; perhaps TRBD1 as D (6 bases). The germline gives CDR1 MNHEY, CDR2 SVGAGI. Trimming left V 4 bases short and J 5 bases short, with 11 bases between. This CDR3 is built from 14 residues. This chain's CDR3 is CASSSGGFNEKLFF. The CDR3 DNA is TGTGCCAGCAGTTCTGGGGGCTTCAATGAAAAACTGTTTTTT.